The rows below give T cell receptor beta chains drawn from one sample of a study of control samples from healthy donors and cancer patients. The method was immunoSEQ multiplex PCR; TCRdb's version includes in-frame clones alone and lacks a portion of them. This sample yields 400,000 to 500,000 clones, of which 75% to 95% are seen a single time; 5.5% to 8% belongs to the top ten. Sequenced sample: PBMCs. These receptors were collected from a man between 35 and 55 years old with head and neck cancer. Each CDR3 is given with its conserved first and last residue. The D gene is left open where the match is weak. Size tells how often a clone was seen (once, few, many) or the class of an expanded clone, and some rows leave it out.

>TRBJ2-7|once|TRBV9|.
TGTGCCAGCAGCGACAGCGCAGGGGCCTACGAGCAGTACTTC
CASSDSAGAYEQYF
>TRBJ2-7|few|TRBV10-3|TRBD1
TGTGCCATCAGTTGGGACAGTCAGCCCTACGAGCAGTACTTC
CAISWDSQPYEQYF
>TRBJ2-7|.|TRBV5-8|TRBD1
TGTGCCAGCAGCTTGGAGGACAGGACCTACGAGCAGTACTTC
CASSLEDRTYEQYF
>TRBJ1-5|.|TRBV30|.
TGTGCCTGGAGTAATGGGGGCACATCGAATCAGCCCCAGCATTTT
CAWSNGGTSNQPQHF
>TRBJ2-3|.|TRBV24-1|TRBD1
TGTGCCACCAGTGATTCGACCCCCCCGGGACAGTCCACAGATACGCAGTATTTT
CATSDSTPPGQSTDTQYF
>TRBJ2-7|.|TRBV7-6|.
TGTGCCAGCAGCGCCCTGGGTATCTACGAGCAGTACTTC
CASSALGIYEQYF
>TRBJ1-2|.|TRBV4-3|.
TGCGCCAGCAGCCAGGAGAGGGAATTCGATGGCTACACCTTC
CASSQEREFDGYTF
>TRBJ2-5|.|TRBV6-5|.
TGTGCCAGCACTATCTCTCAGTGGGAGACCCAGTACTTC
CASTISQWETQYF
>TRBJ2-2|.|TRBV5-4|.
TGTGCCAGCAGCTATGACCAGGGGACCGGGGAGCTGTTTTTT
CASSYDQGTGELFF
>TRBJ1-6|.|TRBV6-5|TRBD1
TGTGCCAGCAGCCTTACAGGGGGGTCACCCCTCCACTTT
CASSLTGGSPLHF
>TRBJ2-1|once|TRBV5-4|.
TGTGCCAGCAGACCCAGGGGGGGAAACTCCTACAATGAGCAGTTCTTC
CASRPRGGNSYNEQFF
>TRBJ1-4|.|TRBV28|.
TGTGCCAGCAGTTTATATTTTCCGACAGCAACTAATGAAAAACTGTTTTTT
CASSLYFPTATNEKLFF
>TRBJ2-2|.|TRBV15|TRBD2
TGTGCCACCAGCAGAGAAAGGCTAGCGGGTATGAACACCGGGGAGCTGTTTTTT
CATSRERLAGMNTGELFF
>TRBJ1-2|.|TRBV15|.
TGTGCCACCAGCAGAGATAGGCAACCAGGCTATGGCTACACCTTC
CATSRDRQPGYGYTF
>TRBJ2-3|.|TRBV5-4|TRBD1
TGTGCCAGCAGCACCGGGACAGGGAAGGCAGATACGCAGTATTTT
CASSTGTGKADTQYF
>TRBJ1-5|.|TRBV6-5|TRBD1
TGTGCCAGCAGTTCGACAGGGTGGGGCAATCAGCCCCAGCATTTT
CASSSTGWGNQPQHF
>TRBJ2-1|.|TRBV3-1/TRBV3-2|.
TGTGCCAGCAGCCACCCGGGGGCATACAATGAGCAGTTCTTC
CASSHPGAYNEQFF
>TRBJ2-7|once|TRBV28|TRBD1
TGTGCCAGCAGTTCAAACCACCTAGGGGGCGTAAGCTACGAGCAGTACTTC
CASSSNHLGGVSYEQYF
>TRBJ2-7|.|TRBV7-3|.
TGTGCCAGCAGCTTGGGCAGGGTGAACGAGCAGTACTTC
CASSLGRVNEQYF
>TRBJ1-2|.|TRBV19|.
TGTGCCAGTAGTCGACATCAGGCCCTCTATGGCTACACCTTC
CASSRHQALYGYTF
>TRBJ1-1|.|TRBV21-1|.
TGTGCCAGCAGCAAAGAGGCAGCGAACACTGAAGCTTTCTTT
CASSKEAANTEAFF
>TRBJ1-3|.|TRBV18|.
TGTGCCAGCTCGTCGAGACAGTCCCTCTCTGGAAACACCATATATTTT
CASSSRQSLSGNTIYF
>TRBJ1-2|.|TRBV4-3|.
TGCGCCAGCAGCCAAGAACACAGTAGAGAAGACTATGGCTACACCTTC
CASSQEHSREDYGYTF
>TRBJ1-1|.|TRBV11-2|TRBD1
TGTGCCAGCAGCTTTGAGGGGGCGCTTATCGCTGAAGCTTTCTTT
CASSFEGALIAEAFF
>TRBJ2-1|.|TRBV15|.
TGTGCCACCAGCAGATCCCAAACTAGTCTCTACAATGAGCAGTTCTTC
CATSRSQTSLYNEQFF
>TRBJ1-2|.|TRBV7-6|.
TGTGCCAGCAGCTTAGTCAGGTGGGACCCCACGGACGACTATGGCTACACCTTC
CASSLVRWDPTDDYGYTF
>TRBJ1-1|.|TRBV27|.
TGTGCCAGCAGTTTAAGTTTATCCGGGGTGAACACTGAAGCTTTCTTT
CASSLSLSGVNTEAFF
>TRBJ1-1|.|TRBV5-1|.
TGCGCCAGCAGCTTGCCCGACACTGAAGCTTTCTTT
CASSLPDTEAFF
>TRBJ2-5|once|TRBV5-1|.
TGCGCCAGCAGACCGGGGGCCGGGGAGACCCAGTACTTC
CASRPGAGETQYF
>TRBJ2-3|.|TRBV30|.
TGTGCCTGGAGTGTAATCACAGATACGCAGTATTTT
CAWSVITDTQYF
>TRBJ1-4|.|TRBV14|.
TGTGCCAGCAGCCAGGTCGGGGTGGGGAGTGAAAAACTGTTTTTT
CASSQVGVGSEKLFF
>TRBJ1-6|.|TRBV28|.
TGTGCCAGCAGTTTAGGGGTCGGTAATTCACCCCTCCACTTT
CASSLGVGNSPLHF
>TRBJ1-4|few|TRBV28|.
TGTGCCAGCAGAGCAACTAATGAAAAACTGTTTTTT
CASRATNEKLFF
>TRBJ2-4|.|TRBV5-6|.
TGTGCCAGCAGCTTGTGGGCAAACAGGGCCAAAAACATTCAGTACTTC
CASSLWANRAKNIQYF
>TRBJ2-7|.|TRBV12-3/TRBV12-4|TRBD2
TGTGCCAGCAGGGGACTAGCGGTTTACGAGCAGTACTTC
CASRGLAVYEQYF
>TRBJ1-1|.|TRBV19|TRBD1
TGTGCCAGTAGTGTCGGGACAGTTAACACTGAAGCTTTCTTT
CASSVGTVNTEAFF
>TRBJ2-3|.|TRBV14|TRBD2
TGTGCCAGCAGCCAATTTAGCGGGGGGATCACAGATACGCAGTATTTT
CASSQFSGGITDTQYF
>TRBJ2-3|.|TRBV5-4|.
TGTGCCAGCAGCTTGGCGAGGGCGGTTGGAGATACGCAGTATTTT
CASSLARAVGDTQYF
>TRBJ2-7|.|TRBV28|TRBD2
TGTGCCAGCTTGGGACTAGCGGGGGGATCAACCTACGAGCAGTACTTC
CASLGLAGGSTYEQYF
>TRBJ2-7|.|TRBV7-8|.
TGTGCCAGCAGCCCCCGTGGGGACCCCTCCTACGAGCAGTACTTC
CASSPRGDPSYEQYF
>TRBJ2-1|once|TRBV27|.
TGTGCCAGCAGTTTAGGGGGTTGGGGCAATGAGCAGTTCTTC
CASSLGGWGNEQFF
>TRBJ1-1|.|TRBV3-1/TRBV3-2|.
TGTGCCAGCAGCCCCCCCCCTCCGAACACTGAAGCTTTCTTT
CASSPPPPNTEAFF